The text below deals with one T cell receptor beta chain. What it recognizes is unknown. Generated by immunoSEQ multiplex PCR, the TCRdb table keeps only in-frame clones and is missing some. This table holds 100,000 to 150,000 clones, about 88% found once. These data originate in a study of PD-L1 blockade in urothelial cancer. Notes on the study in general: Pretreatment peripheral blood TCR clonality that fell below the median predicted better survival among the patients studied.

There are 15 residues in the CDR3. V dropped 3 bases and J dropped 3 bases, with 14 bases sitting between them. Germline V CDR1 and CDR2: SGDLS, YYNGEE. Time point here: pretreatment peripheral blood. This rearrangement joins TRBV9 to TRBJ2-3; D is possibly TRBD1 (5 bases). The TCR originated in a man aged 50 or older with urothelial cancer. This material consisted of PBMCs, taken around atezolizumab (anti-PD-L1) treatment. The CDR3 here is CASSGQRGRTDTQYF. For the CDR3, the DNA is TGTGCCAGCAGCGGACAGCGTGGTAGGACAGATACGCAGTATTTT.